A selection of T cell receptor beta chains follows, all from one sample in a study of identical twins. TCRdb reanalysed the 5' RACE reads using MiXCR and keeps one entry per CDR3 protein. The sample yields about 690,000 distinct CDR3 sequences, 6% to 6.5% seen once. The sample taken for sequencing was naive T cells sorted from blood. The receptors here all came from a man between 18 and 35 years old in good health. CDR3s include the opening cysteine and the closing phenylalanine or tryptophan. The order of the fields is clone size, D gene, J gene, V gene, CDR3 DNA, CDR3 protein. A D gene is named only where the DNA matches it firmly. Size is stated for part of the rows, as once, few or many counts, or as a class when the clone is expanded.

>few|NA|TRBJ2-3|TRBV12-3/TRBV12-4
TGTGCCAGCACCCCTGACGCGGGGCGGGATACGCAGTATTTT
CASTPDAGRDTQYF
>many|TRBD2|TRBJ2-7|TRBV6-2/TRBV6-3
TGTGCCAGCAGTTACAGCGGGAGCCTAGGCTACGAGCAGTACTTC
CASSYSGSLGYEQYF
>few|TRBD1|TRBJ2-1|TRBV4-3
TGCGCCAGCAGCCCACGAAGGACAGGCGATGAGCAGTTCTTC
CASSPRRTGDEQFF
>few|NA|TRBJ2-7|TRBV3-1
TGTGCCAGCAGCCAAGATGGCAGGGCCTCCTACGAGCAGTACTTC
CASSQDGRASYEQYF
>few|TRBD1|TRBJ1-2|TRBV7-9
TGTGCCAGCAGCTTGGGGACAGGCCCCGTTCATGGCTATGGCTACACCTTC
CASSLGTGPVHGYGYTF
>few|NA|TRBJ2-4|TRBV15
TGTGCCACCAGCAGAGTGGCAGGTGTGGTGACCAAAAACATTCAGTACTTC
CATSRVAGVVTKNIQYF
>NA|NA|TRBJ1-2|TRBV12-3/TRBV12-4
TGTGCCAGCAGCATTGTGGGGTGGTACACCTTC
CASSIVGWYTF
>NA|TRBD2|TRBJ2-5|TRBV3-1
TGTGCCAGCAGCCAAGATGGCCTAGCGGGAGGTTGGATTCCGATAGAGACCCAGTACTTC
CASSQDGLAGGWIPIETQYF
>few|TRBD1|TRBJ1-5|TRBV29-1
TGCAGCGTTGCGACAGGGTGGAATCAGCCCCAGCATTTT
CSVATGWNQPQHF
>many|TRBD2|TRBJ2-1|TRBV29-1
TGCAGCGTTGTAGGACTAGCGAGTGGAAGGGGCTCCTACAATGAGCAGTTCTTC
CSVVGLASGRGSYNEQFF
>many|NA|TRBJ2-2|TRBV27
TGTGCCAGCAGTTCCTCCTCCACATGGACCGGGGAGCTGTTTTTT
CASSSSSTWTGELFF
>few|NA|TRBJ2-1|TRBV6-2/TRBV6-3
TGTGCCAGCACCGAGCACAGCGCCGGTATCAATGAGCAGTTCTTC
CASTEHSAGINEQFF
>many|NA|TRBJ2-1|TRBV11-1
TGTGCCAGCAGTCAAAGACCCTACAATGAGCAGTTCTTC
CASSQRPYNEQFF
>few|TRBD1|TRBJ2-1|TRBV18
TGTGCCAGCTCACGGGACAGGGGACATCATGAGCAGTTCTTC
CASSRDRGHHEQFF
>NA|NA|TRBJ2-7|TRBV12-3/TRBV12-4
TGTGCCAGCAGTTTCAGGGCGGGGCCGAGCTCCTACGAGCAGTACTTC
CASSFRAGPSSYEQYF
>NA|TRBD1|TRBJ2-1|TRBV5-1
TGCGCCAGCAGCTCGAGCTCCAGGGGGCGAACGGCCTACAATGAGCAGTTCTTC
CASSSSSRGRTAYNEQFF
>few|NA|TRBJ1-2|TRBV3-1
TGTGCCAGCAGCCCCACGAGACAGGCGACCTATGGCTACACCTTC
CASSPTRQATYGYTF